This T cell receptor (beta chain) is drawn from a study of control samples from healthy donors and cancer patients. There are 16 residues in the CDR3. Germline lookup yields CDR1 MNHEY and CDR2 SVGAGI. With V trimmed by 2 bases and J by 2 bases, 2 bases remained unmatched. The repertoire was sequenced with immunoSEQ multiplex PCR; TCRdb's copy has only in-frame clones and lacks some. Of around 160,000 clones in the sample, roughly 93% were seen once. The TCR originated in a man aged 18 to 30 in good health. Sequenced material: blood. J is TRBJ2-6 and V is TRBV6-5; TRBD1 matches 8 bases. The CDR3: CASSYVQGAGANVLTF. CDR3 sequence (DNA): TGTGCCAGCAGTTACGTACAGGGGGCTGGGGCCAACGTCCTGACTTTC.